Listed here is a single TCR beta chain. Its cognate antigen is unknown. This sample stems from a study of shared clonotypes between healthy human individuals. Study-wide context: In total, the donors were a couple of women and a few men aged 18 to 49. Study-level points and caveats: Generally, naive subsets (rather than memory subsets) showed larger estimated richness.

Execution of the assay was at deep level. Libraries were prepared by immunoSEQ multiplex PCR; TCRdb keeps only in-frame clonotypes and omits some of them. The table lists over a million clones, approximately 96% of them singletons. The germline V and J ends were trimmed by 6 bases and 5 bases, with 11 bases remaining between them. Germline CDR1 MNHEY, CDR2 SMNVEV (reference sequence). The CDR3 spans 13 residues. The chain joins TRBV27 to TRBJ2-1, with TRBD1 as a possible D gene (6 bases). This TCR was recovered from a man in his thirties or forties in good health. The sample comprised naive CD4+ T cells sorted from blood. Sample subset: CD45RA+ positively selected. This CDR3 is CASSRRDNNEQFF. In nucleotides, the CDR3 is TGTGCCAGCAGCCGCAGGGACAACAATGAGCAGTTCTTC.